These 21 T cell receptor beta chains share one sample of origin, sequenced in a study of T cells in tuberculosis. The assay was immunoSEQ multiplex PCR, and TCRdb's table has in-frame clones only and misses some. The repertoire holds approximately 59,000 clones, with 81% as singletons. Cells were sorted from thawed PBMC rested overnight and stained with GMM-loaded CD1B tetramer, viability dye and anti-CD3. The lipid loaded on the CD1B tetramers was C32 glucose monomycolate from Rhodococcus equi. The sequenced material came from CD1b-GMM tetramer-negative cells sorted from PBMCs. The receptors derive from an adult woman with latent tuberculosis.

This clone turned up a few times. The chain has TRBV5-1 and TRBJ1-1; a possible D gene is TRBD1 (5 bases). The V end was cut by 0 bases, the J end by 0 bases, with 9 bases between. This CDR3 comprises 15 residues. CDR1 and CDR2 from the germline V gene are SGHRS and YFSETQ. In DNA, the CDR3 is TGCGCCAGCAGCTTGGCAACAGGCGTGAACACTGAAGCTTTCTTT. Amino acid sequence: CASSLATGVNTEAFF.

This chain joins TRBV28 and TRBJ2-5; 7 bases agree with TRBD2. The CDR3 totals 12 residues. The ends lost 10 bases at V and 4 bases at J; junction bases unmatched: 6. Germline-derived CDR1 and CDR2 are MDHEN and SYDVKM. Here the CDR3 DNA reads TGTGCCACCCAAGGACTAGGAGAGACCCAGTACTTC. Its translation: CATQGLGETQYF.

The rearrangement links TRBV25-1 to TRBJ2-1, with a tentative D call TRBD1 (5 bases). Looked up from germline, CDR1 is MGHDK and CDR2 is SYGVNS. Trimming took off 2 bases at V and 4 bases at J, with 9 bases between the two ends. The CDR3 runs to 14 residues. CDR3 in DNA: TGTGCCAGCAGTGAAACAGGAGTATACAATGAGCAGTTCTTC. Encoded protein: CASSETGVYNEQFF. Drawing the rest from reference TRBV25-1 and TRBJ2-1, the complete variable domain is EADIYQTPRYLVIGTGKKITLECSQTMGHDKMYWYQQDPGMELHLIHYSYGVNSTEKGDLSSESTVSRIRTEHFPLTLESARPSHTSQYLCASSETGVYNEQFFGPGTRLTVL.

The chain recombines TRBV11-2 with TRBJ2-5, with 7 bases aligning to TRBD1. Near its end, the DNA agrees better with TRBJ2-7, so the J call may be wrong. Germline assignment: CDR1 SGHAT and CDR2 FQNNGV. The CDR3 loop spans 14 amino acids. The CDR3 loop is CASSRQGRKGEQYF. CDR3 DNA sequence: TGTGCCAGCAGCCGACAGGGACGGAAGGGCGAGCAGTACTTC.

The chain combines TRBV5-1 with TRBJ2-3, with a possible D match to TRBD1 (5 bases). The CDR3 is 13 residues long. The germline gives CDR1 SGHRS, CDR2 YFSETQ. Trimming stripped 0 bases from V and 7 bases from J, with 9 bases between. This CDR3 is CASSLAPGNTQYF. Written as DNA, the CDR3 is TGCGCCAGCAGCTTGGCCCCAGGGAATACGCAGTATTTT.

This CDR3 reads CASSTRAGRGEKLFF. In nucleotides, the CDR3 is TGTGCCAGCAGTACCCGGGCAGGGAGGGGTGAAAAACTGTTTTTT. The chain carries TRBV6-5 and TRBJ1-4; D might be TRBD1 (5 bases). V was pared by 5 bases and J by 7 bases, with 17 bases between. This CDR3 spans 15 amino acids. Germline values: CDR1 MNHEY, CDR2 SVGAGI.

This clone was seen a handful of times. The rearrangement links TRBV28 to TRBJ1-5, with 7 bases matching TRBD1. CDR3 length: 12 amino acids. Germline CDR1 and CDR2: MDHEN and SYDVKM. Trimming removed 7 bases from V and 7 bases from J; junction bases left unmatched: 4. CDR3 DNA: TGTGCCAGCAAACAGGGGAAACAGCCCCAGCATTTT. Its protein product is CASKQGKQPQHF. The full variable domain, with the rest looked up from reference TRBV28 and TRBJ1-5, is DVKVTQSSRYLVKRTGEKVFLECVQDMDHENMFWYRQDPGLGLRLIYFSYDVKMKEKGDIPEGYSVSREKKERFSLILESASTNQTSMYLCASKQGKQPQHFGDGTRLSIL.

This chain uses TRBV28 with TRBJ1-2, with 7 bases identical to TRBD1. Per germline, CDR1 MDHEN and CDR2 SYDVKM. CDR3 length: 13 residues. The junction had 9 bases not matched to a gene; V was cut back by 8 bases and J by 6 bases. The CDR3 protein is CASRQGSWHGYTF. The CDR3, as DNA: TGTGCCAGCCGACAGGGCTCGTGGCATGGCTACACCTTC.

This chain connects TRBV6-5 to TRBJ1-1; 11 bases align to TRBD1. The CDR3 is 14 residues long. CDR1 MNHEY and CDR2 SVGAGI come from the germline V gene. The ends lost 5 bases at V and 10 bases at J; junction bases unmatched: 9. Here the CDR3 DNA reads TGTGCCAGCAGTAATCATAGGACAGGGGGCGCAGCTTTCTTT. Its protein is CASSNHRTGGAAFF.

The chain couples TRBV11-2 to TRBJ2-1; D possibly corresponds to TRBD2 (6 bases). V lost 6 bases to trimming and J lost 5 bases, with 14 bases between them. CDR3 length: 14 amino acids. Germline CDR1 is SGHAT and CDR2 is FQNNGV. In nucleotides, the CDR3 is TGTGCCAGCAGAGTGGGCGGGAACAACAATGAGCAGTTCTTC. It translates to CASRVGGNNNEQFF.

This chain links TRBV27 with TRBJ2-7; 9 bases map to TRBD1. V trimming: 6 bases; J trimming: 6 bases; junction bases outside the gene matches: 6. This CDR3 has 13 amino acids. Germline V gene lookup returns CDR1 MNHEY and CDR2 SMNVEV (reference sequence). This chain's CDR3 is CASSRDRDGEQYF. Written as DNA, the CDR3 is TGTGCCAGCAGCCGGGACAGGGATGGCGAGCAGTACTTC.

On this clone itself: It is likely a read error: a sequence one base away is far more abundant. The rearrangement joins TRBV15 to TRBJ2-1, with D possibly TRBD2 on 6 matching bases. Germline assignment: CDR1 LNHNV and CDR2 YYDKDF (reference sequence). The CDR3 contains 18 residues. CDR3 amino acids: CAISRNTDRSGVYNEQFF. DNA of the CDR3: TGTGCCATCAGCAGAAACACGGATCGGTCGGGGGTCTACAATGAGCAGTTCTTC.

The chain's CDR3 is CASSMVAGGRQPQHF. The CDR3 region has the DNA TGTGCCAGTAGTATGGTCGCAGGGGGCAGGCAGCCCCAGCATTTT. The chain carries TRBV19 and TRBJ1-5; 8 bases map to TRBD1. This CDR3 has 15 residues. CDR1 is LNHDA, CDR2 SQIVND, per germline (reference sequence). With 3 bases clipped from V and 7 bases from J, the junction kept 8 bases outside the gene matches. Together with reference TRBV19 and TRBJ1-5, the CDR3 gives the full variable domain: DGGITQSPKYLFRKEGQNVTLSCEQNLNHDAMYWYRQDPGQGLRLIYYSQIVNDFQKGDIAEGYSVSREKKESFPLTVTSAQKNPTAFYLCASSMVAGGRQPQHFGDGTRLSIL.

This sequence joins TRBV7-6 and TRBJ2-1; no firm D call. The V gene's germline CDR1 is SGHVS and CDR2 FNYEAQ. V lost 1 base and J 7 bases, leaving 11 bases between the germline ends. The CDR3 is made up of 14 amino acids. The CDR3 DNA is TGTGCCAGCAGCTTAGTGCGTCTCGGGAATGAGCAGTTCTTC. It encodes CASSLVRLGNEQFF.

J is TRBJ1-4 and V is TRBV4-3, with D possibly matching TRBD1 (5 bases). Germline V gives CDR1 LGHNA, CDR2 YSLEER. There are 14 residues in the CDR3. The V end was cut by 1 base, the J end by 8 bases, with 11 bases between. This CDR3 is CASSQGGVGEKLFF. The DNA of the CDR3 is TGCGCCAGCAGCCAAGGGGGCGTGGGGGAAAAACTGTTTTTT.

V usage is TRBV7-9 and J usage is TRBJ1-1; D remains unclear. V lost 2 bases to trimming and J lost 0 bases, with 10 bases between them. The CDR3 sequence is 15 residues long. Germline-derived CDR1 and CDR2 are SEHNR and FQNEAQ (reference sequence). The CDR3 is CASSLIRGLNTEAFF. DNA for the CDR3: TGTGCCAGCAGCTTAATTCGAGGGTTGAACACTGAAGCTTTCTTT.

This CDR3 reads CASHLGSDGEQFF. CDR3 nucleotides: TGTGCCAGTCACTTAGGTAGCGATGGTGAGCAGTTCTTC. This chain connects TRBV5-4 to TRBJ2-1, with a possible D match to TRBD2 (5 bases). This CDR3 is 13 amino acids long. Germline V CDR1 and CDR2: SGHNT, YYREEE (reference sequence). V gave up 8 bases and J gave up 9 bases, with 18 bases separating them.

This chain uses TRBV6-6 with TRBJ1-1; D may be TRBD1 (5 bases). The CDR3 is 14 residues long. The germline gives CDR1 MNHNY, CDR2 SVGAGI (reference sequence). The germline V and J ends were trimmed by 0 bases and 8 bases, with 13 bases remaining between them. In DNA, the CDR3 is TGTGCCAGCAGTTACTCTCAGGGCCGTAAGGAAGCTTTCTTT. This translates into CASSYSQGRKEAFF.

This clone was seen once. The CDR3 sequence: CASSSIWTGRGDTGELFF. The DNA of the CDR3 is TGTGCCAGCAGCTCGATTTGGACCGGGCGCGGGGACACCGGGGAGCTGTTTTTT. The V gene is TRBV7-3, the J gene TRBJ2-2, with D possibly matching TRBD2 (6 bases). Between the trimmed V and J ends, which lost 4 bases and 3 bases, there was a span of 21 bases. Germline CDR1 SGHTA, CDR2 FQGTGA. The CDR3 length is 18 residues.

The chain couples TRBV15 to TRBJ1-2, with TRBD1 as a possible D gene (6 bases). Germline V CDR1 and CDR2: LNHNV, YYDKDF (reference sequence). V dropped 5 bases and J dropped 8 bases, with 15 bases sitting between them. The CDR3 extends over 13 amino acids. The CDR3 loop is CATSQKRGAGYTF. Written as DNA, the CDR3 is TGTGCCACCAGCCAGAAACGGGGGGCAGGCTACACCTTC.

CDR3 coding DNA: TGTGCCAGCGGATTCGGGACTCCCCAGCCCCAGCATTTT. Translation gives CASGFGTPQPQHF. The genes are TRBV28 and TRBJ1-5; D is possibly TRBD1 (5 bases). The CDR3 totals 13 residues. CDR1 and CDR2 (germline): MDHEN, SYDVKM. V was clipped by 8 bases and J by 7 bases, with 15 bases between them.